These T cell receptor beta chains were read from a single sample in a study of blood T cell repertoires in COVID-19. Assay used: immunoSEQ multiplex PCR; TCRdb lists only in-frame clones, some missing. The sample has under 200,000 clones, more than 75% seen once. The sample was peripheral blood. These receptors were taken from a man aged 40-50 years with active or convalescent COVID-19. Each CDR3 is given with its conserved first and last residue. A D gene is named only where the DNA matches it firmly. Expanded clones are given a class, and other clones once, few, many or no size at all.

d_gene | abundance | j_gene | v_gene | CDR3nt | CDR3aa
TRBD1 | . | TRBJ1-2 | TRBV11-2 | TGTGCCAGCAGCCCCGGGACAGGCAAGAAGGGGGGTGGCTACACCTTC | CASSPGTGKKGGGYTF
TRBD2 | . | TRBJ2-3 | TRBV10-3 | TGTGCCATTACGACCGGGACTAGCGGGGGAGATACGCAGTATTTT | CAITTGTSGGDTQYF
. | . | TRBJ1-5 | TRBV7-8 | TGTGCCGTCTCTAGGGGCCGGGATCAGCCCCAGCATTTT | CAVSRGRDQPQHF
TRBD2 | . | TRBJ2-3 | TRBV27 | TGTGCCAGCAGCGGGAGGACTAGCGGGAGTGGGGATACGCAGTATTTT | CASSGRTSGSGDTQYF
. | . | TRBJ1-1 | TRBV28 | TGTGCCAGCAGTTTACAGGAGACAGTGAACACTGAAGCTTTCTTT | CASSLQETVNTEAFF
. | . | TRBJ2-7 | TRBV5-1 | TGCGCCAGCAGCTTAGGTCAGGGTCCCTACGAGCAGTACTTC | CASSLGQGPYEQYF
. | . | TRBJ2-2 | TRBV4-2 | TGTGCCAGCAGCCAGCCAGGTTCTGGAGGCACCGGGGAGCTGTTTTTT | CASSQPGSGGTGELFF
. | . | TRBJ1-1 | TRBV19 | TGTGCCAGTAGTATGTTTCAGGGGATCTCTGAAGCTTTCTTT | CASSMFQGISEAFF
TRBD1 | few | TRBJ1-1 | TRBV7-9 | TGTGCCAGCAGCTCATCCGGGACAGGGGAGGGCACTGAAGCTTTCTTT | CASSSSGTGEGTEAFF
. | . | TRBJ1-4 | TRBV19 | TGTGCCAGTAGTATAAGGGGGTTGTCAACTAATGAAAAACTGTTTTTT | CASSIRGLSTNEKLFF
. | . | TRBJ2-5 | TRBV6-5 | TGTGCCAGCATGGACTTTCTATCGAGCGAGACCCAGTACTTC | CASMDFLSSETQYF
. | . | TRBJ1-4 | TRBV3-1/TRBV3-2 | TGTGCCAGCAGCCCTATGGGGGCATTTATGGTGGGAACTAATGAAAAACTGTTTTTT | CASSPMGAFMVGTNEKLFF
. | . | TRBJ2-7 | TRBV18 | TGTGCCAGCTCCTCAGGACAGATTATTTACGAGCAGTACTTC | CASSSGQIIYEQYF
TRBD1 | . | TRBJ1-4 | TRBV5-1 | TGCGCCAGCAGCCTGGGTGCCAGGGGGCTTGCGACTAATGAAAAACTGTTTTTT | CASSLGARGLATNEKLFF
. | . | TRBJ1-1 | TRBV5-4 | TGTGCCAGCAGCTTGGAGGGGCCCAGAAATGAAGCTTTCTTT | CASSLEGPRNEAFF
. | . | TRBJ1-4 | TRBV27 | TGTGCCAGCAGTTTGAACGGACTTAATGAAAAACTGTTTTTT | CASSLNGLNEKLFF
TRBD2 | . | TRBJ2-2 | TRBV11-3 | TGTGCCAGCAGCGGATTAGGGACTAGTACCGGGGAGCTGTTTTTT | CASSGLGTSTGELFF
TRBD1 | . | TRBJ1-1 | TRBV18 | TGTGCCAGCTCACCAGGGCGGACAGGGGGACCTGAAGCTTTCTTT | CASSPGRTGGPEAFF
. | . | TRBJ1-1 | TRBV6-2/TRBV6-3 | TGTGCCAGCAGTTACAGAGGGACTCCACCTTTGAACACTGAAGCTTTCTTT | CASSYRGTPPLNTEAFF
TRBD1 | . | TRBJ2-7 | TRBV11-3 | TGTGCCAGCAGCCCGGACAGGGGCCGTTCCTACGAGCAGTACTTC | CASSPDRGRSYEQYF
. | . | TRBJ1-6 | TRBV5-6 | TGTGCCAGCAGCCGTCCGCAGGGTACGAATAATTCACCCCTCCACTTT | CASSRPQGTNNSPLHF
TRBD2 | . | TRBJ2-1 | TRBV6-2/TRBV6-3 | TGTGCCAGCAGTTACTCCGGGGGGGCGAACTACGATGAGCAGTTCTTC | CASSYSGGANYDEQFF
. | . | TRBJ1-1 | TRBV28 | TGTGCCAGCTTTTATAGGAGGAACACTGAAGCTTTCTTT | CASFYRRNTEAFF
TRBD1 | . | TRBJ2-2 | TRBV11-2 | TGTGCCAGCAGCCCGACCCCGGGACAGGGTATGGCCGGGGAGCTGTTTTTT | CASSPTPGQGMAGELFF
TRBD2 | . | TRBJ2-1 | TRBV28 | TGTGCCAGCAGTTTGACTAGCGTTGACAATGAGCAGTTCTTC | CASSLTSVDNEQFF
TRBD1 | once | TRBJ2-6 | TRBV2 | TGTGCCAGCAGGCGGGACAGGGGGGCCGGGGCCAACGTCCTGACTTTC | CASRRDRGAGANVLTF
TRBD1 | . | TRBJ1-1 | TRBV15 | TGTGCCACCAGCAGTGTCCTTACAGGGGGGATGAACACTGAAGCTTTCTTT | CATSSVLTGGMNTEAFF
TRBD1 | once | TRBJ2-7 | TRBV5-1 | TGCGCCAGCAGCCCGAGGACAGGGGTCTTCCACGAGCAGTACTTC | CASSPRTGVFHEQYF
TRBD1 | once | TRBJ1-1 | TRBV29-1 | TGCAGCGCCTCTTCCGGGACAGGGGGCTTCACTGAAGCTTTCTTT | CSASSGTGGFTEAFF
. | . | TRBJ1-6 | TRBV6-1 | TGTGCCAGCAGTGGGACAGATAATTCACCCCTCCACTTT | CASSGTDNSPLHF
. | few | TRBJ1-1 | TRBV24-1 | TGTGCCACCAGCTCCACGACAGTGAACACTGAAGCTTTCTTT | CATSSTTVNTEAFF
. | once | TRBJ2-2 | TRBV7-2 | TGTGCCAGCAGCTCACGTGACAGGCCCCGGGGCACCGGGGAGCTGTTTTTT | CASSSRDRPRGTGELFF
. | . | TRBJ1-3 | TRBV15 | TGTGCCACCAGCAGAGCTTTGGGGCAGGGCCCTGGAAACACCATATATTTT | CATSRALGQGPGNTIYF
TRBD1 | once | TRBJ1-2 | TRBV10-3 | TGTGCCATCAGTGGGGGACAGGGTAATGGCTACACCTTC | CAISGGQGNGYTF
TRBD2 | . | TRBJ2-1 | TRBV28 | TGTGCCAGCAGTCCCGTGGCTAGCGGAAGGACCCGGCATGAGCAGTTCTTC | CASSPVASGRTRHEQFF
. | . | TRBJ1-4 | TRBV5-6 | TGTGCCAGCAGCTCAGAAAAGACAGGAAAGAGTGAAAAACTGTTTTTT | CASSSEKTGKSEKLFF
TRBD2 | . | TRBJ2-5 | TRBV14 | TGTGCCAGCAGCCCCTTAGCGGGAGGCGGTAAGACCCAGTACTTC | CASSPLAGGGKTQYF
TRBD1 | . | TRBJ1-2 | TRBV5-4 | TGTGCCAGCAGCTTGGTGACAGGGGATGGCTACACCTTC | CASSLVTGDGYTF
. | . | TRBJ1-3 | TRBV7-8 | TGTGCCAGCAGCTTGATCCGGAGGGGCCGGAACACCATATATTTT | CASSLIRRGRNTIYF
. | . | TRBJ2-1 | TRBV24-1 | TGTGCCACCAGTGATCCACAGGGGGGGTCCTACAATGAGCAGTTCTTC | CATSDPQGGSYNEQFF
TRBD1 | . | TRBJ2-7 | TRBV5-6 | TGTGCCAGCAGCCCGGACAGGGATCACTACGAGCAGTACTTC | CASSPDRDHYEQYF
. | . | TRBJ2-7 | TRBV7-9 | TGTGCCAGCAGCTTAGATTTAGAGCAGTACTTC | CASSLDLEQYF
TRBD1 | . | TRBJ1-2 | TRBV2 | TGTGCCAGCAGTCCCTTATGGACAGGGAGTGGCTACACCTTC | CASSPLWTGSGYTF
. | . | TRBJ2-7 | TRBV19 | TGTGCCAGTAGCCAGACGGGTGTGGACGAGCAGTACTTC | CASSQTGVDEQYF
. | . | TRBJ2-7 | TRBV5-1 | TGCGCCAGCAGCATACAGGGCGACTCCTACGAGCAGTACTTC | CASSIQGDSYEQYF
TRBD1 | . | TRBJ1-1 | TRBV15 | TGTGCCACCAGCCGACGGACAGGACCTGAAGCTTTCTTT | CATSRRTGPEAFF
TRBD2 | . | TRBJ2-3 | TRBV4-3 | TGCGCCAGCAGCCAGGGACTAGCGGGAGTCACAGATACGCAGTATTTT | CASSQGLAGVTDTQYF
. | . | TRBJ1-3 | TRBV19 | TGTGCCAGTAGTTTCAACTCTGGAAACACCATATATTTT | CASSFNSGNTIYF
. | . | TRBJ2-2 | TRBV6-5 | TGTGCCAGCAGTTACGACTCCAGGAACACCGGGGAGCTGTTTTTT | CASSYDSRNTGELFF
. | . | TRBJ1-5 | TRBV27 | TGTGCCAGCGGACAAATCGATCAGCCCCAGCATTTT | CASGQIDQPQHF
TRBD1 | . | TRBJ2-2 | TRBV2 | TGTGCCAGCAGTGAACCCCGGACAGGGGGCTCCGGGGAGCTGTTTTTT | CASSEPRTGGSGELFF